Shown below are 8 T cell receptor beta chains from a single sample sequenced in a study of spatial heterogeneity in lung cancer. TCRdb reanalysed the 5' RACE reads using MiXCR and keeps one entry per CDR3 protein. The sample has 50,000 to 65,000 distinct CDR3 sequences, 8% to 9% seen once. Time point described: sample taken at primary tumor resection. Whole RNA, isolated from tumor, nontumor lung or frozen PBMC, was sequenced without prior sorting. The specimen comprised PBMCs, sampled at surgery. The receptors come from a female donor with early-stage non-small cell lung cancer.

This clonotype has a count of ten or more. At one end, the junction sequence differs from germline, possibly due to a read error. The V call is TRBV7-2, the J call TRBJ1-5; no clear D gene. CDR3 size: 14 residues. The germline V gene encodes CDR1 SGHTA and CDR2 FQGNSA. CDR3 nucleotide sequence: TGTGCCAGCAGCCTAGCGGGTTGGGGTCAGCCCCAGCATTTT. Translation: CASSLAGWGQPQHF.

This clonotype was counted ten times or more. The genes are TRBV7-2 and TRBJ2-4, with 9 bases matching TRBD2. V gave up 1 base and J gave up 7 bases; unmatched junction bases: 5. The length of the CDR3 is 15 residues. Germline CDR1 SGHTA, CDR2 FQGNSA. The CDR3: CASSLGPSGVNIQYF. The CDR3 region has the DNA TGTGCCAGCAGCTTAGGTCCTAGCGGGGTGAACATTCAGTACTTC.

This clonotype was counted ten times or more. The chain employs TRBV5-1 and TRBJ2-3; TRBD1 matches 9 bases. The V and J ends lost 5 bases and 4 bases, in that order; junction bases with no gene match: 8. Germline lookup yields CDR1 SGHRS and CDR2 YFSETQ. This CDR3 is 15 amino acids long. In DNA, the CDR3 is TGCGCCAGCAGAATCGGACAGGGGTCGGCAGATACGCAGTATTTT. Its protein product is CASRIGQGSADTQYF.

There are a few counts of this clonotype. V usage is TRBV18 and J usage is TRBJ1-2; D call uncertain. The V end was cut by 6 bases, the J end by 6 bases, with 14 bases between. In germline, CDR1 is KGHSH, CDR2 LQKENI. The CDR3 runs to 13 residues. CDR3 in amino acids: CASSTKNGDGYTF. The CDR3 region has the DNA TGTGCCAGCTCCACCAAGAACGGGGATGGCTACACCTTC. The full variable domain, in which reference TRBV18 and TRBJ1-2 provide the parts outside the CDR3, is NAGVMQNPRHLVRRRGQEARLRCSPMKGHSHVYWYRQLPEEGLKFMVYLQKENIIDESGMPKERFSAEFPKEGPSILRIQQVVRGDSAAYFCASSTKNGDGYTFGSGTRLTVV.

This clonotype was picked up a small number of times. The chain recombines TRBV10-2 with TRBJ2-6, with 7 bases lining up with TRBD1. Germline V lookup: CDR1 WSHSY, CDR2 SAAADI. There are 17 residues in the CDR3. With 7 bases clipped from V and 1 base from J, the junction kept 10 bases outside the gene matches. The CDR3 reads CASMVGQGDSGANVLTF. In DNA form, the CDR3 reads TGCGCCAGCATGGTAGGCCAGGGGGATTCTGGGGCCAACGTCCTGACTTTC.

The chain is built from TRBV7-3 and TRBJ2-3; D is possibly TRBD1 or TRBD2 (5 bases each). Germline values: CDR1 SGHTA, CDR2 FQGTGA. V lost 3 bases to trimming and J lost 1 base, with 11 bases between them. This CDR3 has 15 amino acids. CDR3 bases: TGTGCCAGCAGCTTCGGTAGGGGAGGCACAGATACGCAGTATTTT. Amino acids: CASSFGRGGTDTQYF. The variable domain in full, with the rest retrieved from reference TRBV7-3 and TRBJ2-3, is GAGVSQTPSNKVTEKGKYVELRCDPISGHTALYWYRQSLGQGPEFLIYFQGTGAADDSGLPNDRFFAVRPEGSVSTLKIQRTERGDSAVYLCASSFGRGGTDTQYFGPGTRLTVL.

This clonotype came up a few times. The rearrangement joins TRBV7-9 to TRBJ2-2; TRBD1 is a possible D gene (5 bases). Trimming cost V 7 bases and J 1 base, with 13 bases left between them. The CDR3 covers 15 residues. Per germline, CDR1 SEHNR and CDR2 FQNEAQ (reference sequence). The CDR3 bases are TGTGCCAGCACTATCCTCACAGGGAACACCGGGGAGCTGTTTTTT. This translates into CASTILTGNTGELFF.

This clonotype has more than one count but fewer than ten. The chain is built from TRBV7-3 and TRBJ1-6, with 7 bases lining up with TRBD1. Trimming at V came to 1 base and at J to 16 bases, leaving 7 bases not matched to a gene. The CDR3 runs 13 residues. Germline assignment: CDR1 SGHTA and CDR2 FQGTGA. CDR3 coding DNA: TGTGCCAGCAGCTTAAACGAGGGACAGCTTCTCCACTTT. This translates into CASSLNEGQLLHF.